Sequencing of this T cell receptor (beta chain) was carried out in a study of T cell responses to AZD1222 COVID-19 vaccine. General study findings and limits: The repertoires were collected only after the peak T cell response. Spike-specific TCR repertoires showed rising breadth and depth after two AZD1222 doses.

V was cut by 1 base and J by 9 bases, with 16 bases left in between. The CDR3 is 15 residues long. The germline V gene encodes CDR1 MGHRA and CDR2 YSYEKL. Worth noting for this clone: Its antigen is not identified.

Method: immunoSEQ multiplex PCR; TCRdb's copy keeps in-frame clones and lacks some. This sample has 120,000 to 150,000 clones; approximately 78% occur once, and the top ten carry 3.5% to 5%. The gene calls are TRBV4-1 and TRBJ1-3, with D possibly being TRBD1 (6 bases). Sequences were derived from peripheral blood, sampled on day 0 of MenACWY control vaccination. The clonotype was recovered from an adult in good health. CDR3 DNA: TGCGCCAGCAGCCAAGGGTCAACGGGACAATCCACCATATATTTT. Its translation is CASSQGSTGQSTIYF.